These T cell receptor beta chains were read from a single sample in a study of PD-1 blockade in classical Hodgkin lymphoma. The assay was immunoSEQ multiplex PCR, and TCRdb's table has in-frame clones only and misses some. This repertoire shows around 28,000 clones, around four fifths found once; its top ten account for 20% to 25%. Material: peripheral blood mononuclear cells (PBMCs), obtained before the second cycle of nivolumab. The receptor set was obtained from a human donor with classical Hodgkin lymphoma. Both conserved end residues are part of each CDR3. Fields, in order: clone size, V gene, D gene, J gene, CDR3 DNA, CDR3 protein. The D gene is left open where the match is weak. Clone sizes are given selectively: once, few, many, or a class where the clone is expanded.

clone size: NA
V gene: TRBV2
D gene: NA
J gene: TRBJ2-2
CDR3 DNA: TGTGCCAGCACTCGGAGCAGGGCGGTCGGGGAGCTGTTTTTT
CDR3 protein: CASTRSRAVGELFF

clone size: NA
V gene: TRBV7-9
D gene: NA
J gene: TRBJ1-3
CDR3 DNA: TGTGCCAGCAGCTTAAGGAGGTTCTCTGGAAACACCATATATTTT
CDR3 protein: CASSLRRFSGNTIYF

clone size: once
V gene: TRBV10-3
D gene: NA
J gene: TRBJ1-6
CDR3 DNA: TGTGCCATCAGTGACGGTGGCAGAAATAATTCACCCCTCCACTTT
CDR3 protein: CAISDGGRNNSPLHF

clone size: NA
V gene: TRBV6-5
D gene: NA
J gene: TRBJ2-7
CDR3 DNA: TGTGCCAGCAGAGGACAGAGTAAGGTCTACGAGCAGTACTTC
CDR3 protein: CASRGQSKVYEQYF

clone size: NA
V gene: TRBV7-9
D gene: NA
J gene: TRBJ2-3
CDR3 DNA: TGTGCCAGCAGCTTAAGCGCAGATACGCAGTATTTT
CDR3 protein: CASSLSADTQYF

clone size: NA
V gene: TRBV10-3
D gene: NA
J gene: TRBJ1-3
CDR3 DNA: TGTGCCATCGGCGGCATTGCTGGAAACACCATATATTTT
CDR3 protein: CAIGGIAGNTIYF

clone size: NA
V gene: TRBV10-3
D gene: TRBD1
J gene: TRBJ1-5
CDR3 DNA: TGTGCCATCAGTGAGTACCGGGACAGCGCCAGTCAGCCCCAGCATTTT
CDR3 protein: CAISEYRDSASQPQHF

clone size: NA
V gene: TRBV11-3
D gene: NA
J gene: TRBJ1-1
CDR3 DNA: TGTGCCAGCAGTCCGGGGTATGGGGGCACTGAAGCTTTCTTT
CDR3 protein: CASSPGYGGTEAFF

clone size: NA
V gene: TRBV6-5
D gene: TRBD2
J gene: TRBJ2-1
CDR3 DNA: TGTGCCAGCAGTTACAAGGGACTAGCGAGCTACAATGAGCAGTTCTTC
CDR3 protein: CASSYKGLASYNEQFF

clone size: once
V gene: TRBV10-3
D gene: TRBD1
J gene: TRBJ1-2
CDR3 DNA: TGTGCCATCTTGTCTGATACAGGGGATGGCTACACCTTC
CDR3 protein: CAILSDTGDGYTF

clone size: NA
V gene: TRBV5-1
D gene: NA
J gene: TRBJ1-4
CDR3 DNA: TGCGCCAGCAGCTCCGGGGTAAATAATGAAAAACTGTTTTTT
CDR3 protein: CASSSGVNNEKLFF

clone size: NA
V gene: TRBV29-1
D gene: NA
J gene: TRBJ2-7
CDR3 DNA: TGCAGCGTGGACCGGGACTTCTCCTACGAGCAGTACTTC
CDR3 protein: CSVDRDFSYEQYF

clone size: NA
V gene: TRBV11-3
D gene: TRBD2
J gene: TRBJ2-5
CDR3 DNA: TGTGCCAGCAGCTTAGGGACTAGCGGGGTGTACCAAGAGACCCAGTACTTC
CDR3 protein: CASSLGTSGVYQETQYF

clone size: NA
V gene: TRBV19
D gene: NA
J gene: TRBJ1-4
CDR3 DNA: TGTGCCAGTAGTATAGAGACAGTCTATAATGAAAAACTGTTTTTT
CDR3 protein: CASSIETVYNEKLFF

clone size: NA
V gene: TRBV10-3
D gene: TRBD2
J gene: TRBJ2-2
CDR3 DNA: TGTGCCATCAGTGAGTCCAGACTAGCGGGAGGGAAAACCGGGGAGCTGTTTTTT
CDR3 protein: CAISESRLAGGKTGELFF

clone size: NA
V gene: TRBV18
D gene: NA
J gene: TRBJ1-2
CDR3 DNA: TGTGCCAGCTCACCACCGTTCCCAGGGAGGGGCTACACCTTC
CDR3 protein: CASSPPFPGRGYTF

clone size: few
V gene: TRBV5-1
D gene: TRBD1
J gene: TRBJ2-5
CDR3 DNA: TGCGCCAGCGCCCGAAGGGACAGTTCTCAAGAGACCCAGTACTTC
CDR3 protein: CASARRDSSQETQYF

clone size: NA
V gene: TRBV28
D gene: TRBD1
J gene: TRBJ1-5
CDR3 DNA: TGTGCCAGCAGTACGACAGGGGGTGTTCAGCCCCAGCATTTT
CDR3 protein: CASSTTGGVQPQHF

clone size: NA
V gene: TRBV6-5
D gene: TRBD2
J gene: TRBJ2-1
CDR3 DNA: TGTGCCAGCAACCTACGAGGACTAGCGGGAGGACAGTTCTTC
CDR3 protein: CASNLRGLAGGQFF

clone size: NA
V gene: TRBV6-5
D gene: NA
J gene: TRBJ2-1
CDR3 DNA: TGTGCCAGCAGTCGGAACAATGAGCAGTTCTTC
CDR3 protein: CASSRNNEQFF

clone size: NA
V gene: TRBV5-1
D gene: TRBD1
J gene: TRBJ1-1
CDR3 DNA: TGCGCCAGCAGCTTGGGACAGGGGATCGCTGAAGCTTTCTTT
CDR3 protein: CASSLGQGIAEAFF

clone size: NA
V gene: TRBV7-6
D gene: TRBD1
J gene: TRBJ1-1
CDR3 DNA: TGTGCCAGCAGCCCGGAGGGGGCGCGGACTGAAGCTTTCTTT
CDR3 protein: CASSPEGARTEAFF

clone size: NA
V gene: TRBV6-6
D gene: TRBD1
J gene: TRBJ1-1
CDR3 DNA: TGTGCCAGCCGCGGGGACAGCAGCTCGAGTGAAGCTTTCTTT
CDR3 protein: CASRGDSSSSEAFF